This TCR beta chain was recorded in a study of cytomegalovirus exposure and HLA in healthy donors. The study's findings and limits: There were over 150 TCR beta chains listed as cytomegalovirus-associated. Accounts indicate the classifier identified cytomegalovirus status with strong specificity and sensitivity.

Produced via immunoSEQ multiplex PCR; TCRdb's table is partial and in-frame only. In the table there are more than 95,000 clones, 94% of which are singletons. Comment on this clone: What it binds is not known.

The ends were cut back, 2 bases at V and 4 bases at J, with 8 bases in the middle. From germline, CDR1 is SNHLY and CDR2 FYNNEI. The CDR3 has 13 amino acids. The source is a woman aged 18-35 years in good health and CMV-seronegative. The chain joins TRBV2 to TRBJ1-2; tentative D call: TRBD1 (6 bases). Sequenced: PBMCs. CDR3 protein: CASSEQGSYGYTF. The CDR3 DNA sequence: TGTGCCAGCAGTGAACAGGGGTCCTATGGCTACACCTTC.